The sequence of this TCR beta chain was determined in a study of shared clonotypes between healthy human individuals. Per germline, CDR1 SGHVS and CDR2 FNYEAQ. V was pared by 4 bases and J by 5 bases, with 6 bases of the junction left unmatched. This CDR3 is 15 amino acids long. The study, taken as a whole, reports: Clonotype sharing across donors was expected to vary with sequencing depth. In a few donors, around 5% of naive CD4 clonotypes appeared in common.

In the authors' methods: Junction-only immunoSEQ sequences carried no quality scores, so filtering differed. The data were produced by immunoSEQ multiplex PCR, yet TCRdb's version contains in-frame clones alone and is incomplete. That table furnishes V, J and clone size, whereas the DNA furnished D and trimming. The sample has approximately 940,000 clones, 60% to 85% seen once; the top ten hold 1.5%. Each of the donors was a healthy adult who was HIV-negative and had not had a recent acute infection or vaccination. Note on this clone: The antigen is not known.

This receptor was identified in a man between 18 and 29 years old in good health. The rearrangement joins TRBV7-6 to TRBJ2-5, with 11 bases identical to TRBD2. Sample: memory CD4+ T cells sorted from blood. The subset here: CD45RA-negative fraction. The CDR3 DNA is TGTGCCAGCAGCTATAGCGGGGGGGCTGGTGAGACCCAGTACTTC. This codes for CASSYSGGAGETQYF.